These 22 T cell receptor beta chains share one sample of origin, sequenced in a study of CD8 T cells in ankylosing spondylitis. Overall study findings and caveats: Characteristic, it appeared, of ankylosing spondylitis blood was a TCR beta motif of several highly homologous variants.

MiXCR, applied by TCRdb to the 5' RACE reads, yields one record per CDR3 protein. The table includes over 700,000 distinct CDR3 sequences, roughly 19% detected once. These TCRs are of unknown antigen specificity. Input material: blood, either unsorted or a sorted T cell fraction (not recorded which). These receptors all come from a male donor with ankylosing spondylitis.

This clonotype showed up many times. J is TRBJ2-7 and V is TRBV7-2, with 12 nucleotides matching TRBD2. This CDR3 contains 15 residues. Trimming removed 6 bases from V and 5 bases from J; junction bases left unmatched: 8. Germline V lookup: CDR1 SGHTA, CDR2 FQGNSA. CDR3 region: CASRRTSGEGHEQYF. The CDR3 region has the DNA TGTGCCAGCAGAAGGACTAGCGGGGAGGGCCACGAGCAGTACTTC. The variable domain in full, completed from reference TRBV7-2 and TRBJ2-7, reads GAGVSQSPSNKVTEKGKDVELRCDPISGHTALYWYRQSLGQGLEFLIYFQGNSAPDKSGLPSDRFSAERTGGSVSTLTIQRTQQEDSAVYLCASRRTSGEGHEQYFGPGTRLTVT.

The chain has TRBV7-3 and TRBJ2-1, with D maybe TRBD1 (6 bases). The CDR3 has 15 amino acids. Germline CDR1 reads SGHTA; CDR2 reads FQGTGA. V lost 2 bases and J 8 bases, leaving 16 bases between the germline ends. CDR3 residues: CASSLGTTGYDEQFF. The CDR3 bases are TGTGCCAGCAGCTTAGGGACCACAGGGTACGATGAGCAGTTCTTC.

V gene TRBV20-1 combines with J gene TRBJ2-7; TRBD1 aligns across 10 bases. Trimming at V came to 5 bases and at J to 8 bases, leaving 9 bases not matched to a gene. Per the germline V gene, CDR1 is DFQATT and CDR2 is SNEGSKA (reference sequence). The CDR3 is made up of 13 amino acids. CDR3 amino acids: CSARGQGIAKQYF. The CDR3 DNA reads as TGCAGTGCTCGGGGACAGGGGATTGCCAAGCAGTACTTC.

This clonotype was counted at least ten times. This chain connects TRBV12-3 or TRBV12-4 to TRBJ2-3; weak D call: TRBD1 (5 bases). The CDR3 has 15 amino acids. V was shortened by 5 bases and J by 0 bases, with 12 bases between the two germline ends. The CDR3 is CASSKTVPSTDTQYF. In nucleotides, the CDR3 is TGTGCCAGCAGTAAGACAGTCCCTAGCACAGATACGCAGTATTTT.

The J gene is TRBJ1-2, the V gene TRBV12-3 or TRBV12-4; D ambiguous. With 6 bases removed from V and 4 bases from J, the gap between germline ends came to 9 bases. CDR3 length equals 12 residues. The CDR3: CASRGVAYGYTF. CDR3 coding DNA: TGTGCCAGCAGGGGAGTGGCCTATGGCTACACCTTC.

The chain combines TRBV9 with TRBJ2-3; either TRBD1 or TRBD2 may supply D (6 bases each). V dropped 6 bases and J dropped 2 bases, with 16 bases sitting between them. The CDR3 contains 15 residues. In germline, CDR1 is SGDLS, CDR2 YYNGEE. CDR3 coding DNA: TGTGCCAGCACCGGTGGGGGCGGGGTCACAGATACGCAGTATTTT. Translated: CASTGGGGVTDTQYF.

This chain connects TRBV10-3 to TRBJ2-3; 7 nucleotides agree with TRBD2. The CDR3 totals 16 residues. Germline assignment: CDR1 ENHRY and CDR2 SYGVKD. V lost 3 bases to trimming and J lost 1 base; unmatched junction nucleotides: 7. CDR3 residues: CAISDVEGGGTDTQYF. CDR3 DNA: TGTGCCATCAGTGACGTCGAGGGAGGGGGCACAGATACGCAGTATTTT.

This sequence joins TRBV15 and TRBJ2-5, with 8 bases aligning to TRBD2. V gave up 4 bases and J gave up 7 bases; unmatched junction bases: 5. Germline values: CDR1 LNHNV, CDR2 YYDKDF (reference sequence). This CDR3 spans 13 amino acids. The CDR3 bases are TGTGCCACCAGCATCGGGAGGGTGTGGACCCAGTACTTC. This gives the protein CATSIGRVWTQYF.

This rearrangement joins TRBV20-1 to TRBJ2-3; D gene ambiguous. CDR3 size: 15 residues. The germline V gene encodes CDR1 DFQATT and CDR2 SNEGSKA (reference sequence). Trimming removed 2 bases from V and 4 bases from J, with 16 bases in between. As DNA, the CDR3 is TGCAGTGCTAGACTTCCCCAGCGCCCGCCAGATACGCAGTATTTT. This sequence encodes CSARLPQRPPDTQYF.

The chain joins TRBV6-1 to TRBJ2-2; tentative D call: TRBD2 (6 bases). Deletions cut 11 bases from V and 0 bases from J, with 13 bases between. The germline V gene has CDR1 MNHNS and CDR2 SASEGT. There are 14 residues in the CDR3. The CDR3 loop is CASRGDSNTGELFF. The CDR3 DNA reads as TGTGCCTCGCGGGGAGATTCGAACACCGGGGAGCTGTTTTTT.

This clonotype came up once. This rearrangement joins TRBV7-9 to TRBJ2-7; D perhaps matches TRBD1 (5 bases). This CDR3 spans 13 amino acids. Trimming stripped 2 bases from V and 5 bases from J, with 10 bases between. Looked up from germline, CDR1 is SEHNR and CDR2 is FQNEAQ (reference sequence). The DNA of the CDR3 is TGTGCCAGCAGCTTAATCCAGGGCGACGAGCAGTACTTC. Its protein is CASSLIQGDEQYF. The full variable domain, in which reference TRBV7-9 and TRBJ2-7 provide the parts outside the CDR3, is DTGVSQNPRHKITKRGQNVTFRCDPISEHNRLYWYRQTLGQGPEFLTYFQNEAQLEKSRLLSDRFSAERPKGSFSTLEIQRTEQGDSAMYLCASSLIQGDEQYFGPGTRLTVT.

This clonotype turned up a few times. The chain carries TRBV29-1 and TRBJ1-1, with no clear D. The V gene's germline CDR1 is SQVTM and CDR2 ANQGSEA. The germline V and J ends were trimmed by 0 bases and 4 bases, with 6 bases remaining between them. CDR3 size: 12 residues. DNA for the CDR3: TGCAGCGTTGAAGATAGTGGCACTGAAGCTTTCTTT. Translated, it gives CSVEDSGTEAFF.

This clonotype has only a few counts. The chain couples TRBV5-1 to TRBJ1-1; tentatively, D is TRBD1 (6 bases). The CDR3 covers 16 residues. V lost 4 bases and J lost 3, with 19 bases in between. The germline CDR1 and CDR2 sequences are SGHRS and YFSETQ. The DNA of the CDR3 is TGCGCCAGCAGCCTCCTCGCGGGGGCCCGGGACACTGAAGCTTTCTTT. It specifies CASSLLAGARDTEAFF.

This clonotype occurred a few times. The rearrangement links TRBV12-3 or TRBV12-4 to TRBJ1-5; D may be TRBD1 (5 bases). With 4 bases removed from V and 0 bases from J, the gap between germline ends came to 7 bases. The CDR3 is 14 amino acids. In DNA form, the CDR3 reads TGTGCCAGCAGTTGGGGGGATAGCAATCAGCCCCAGCATTTT. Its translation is CASSWGDSNQPQHF.

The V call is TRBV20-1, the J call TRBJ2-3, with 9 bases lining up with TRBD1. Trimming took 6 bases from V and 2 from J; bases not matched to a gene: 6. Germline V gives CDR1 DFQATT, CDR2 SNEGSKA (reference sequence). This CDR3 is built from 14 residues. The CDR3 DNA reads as TGCAGTGCGACCGGGACAGGGAACACAGATACGCAGTATTTT. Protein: CSATGTGNTDTQYF.

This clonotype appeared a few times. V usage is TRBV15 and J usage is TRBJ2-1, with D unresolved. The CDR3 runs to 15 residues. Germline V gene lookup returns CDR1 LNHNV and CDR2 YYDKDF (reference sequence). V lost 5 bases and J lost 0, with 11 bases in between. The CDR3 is CATSLGPSSYNEQFF. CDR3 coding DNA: TGTGCCACCAGCCTCGGGCCTAGCTCCTACAATGAGCAGTTCTTC.

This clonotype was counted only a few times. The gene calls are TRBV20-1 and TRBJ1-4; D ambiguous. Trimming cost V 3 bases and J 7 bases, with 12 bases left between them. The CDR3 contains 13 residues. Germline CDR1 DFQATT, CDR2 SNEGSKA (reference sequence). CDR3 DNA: TGCAGTGCTAGGCCCCGAAGTGGTGAAAAACTGTTTTTT. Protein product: CSARPRSGEKLFF.

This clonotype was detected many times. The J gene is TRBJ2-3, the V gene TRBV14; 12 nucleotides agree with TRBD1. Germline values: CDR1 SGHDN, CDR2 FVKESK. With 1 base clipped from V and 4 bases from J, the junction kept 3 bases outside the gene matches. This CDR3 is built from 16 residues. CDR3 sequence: CASSQGGTGGADTQYF. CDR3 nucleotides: TGTGCCAGCAGCCAAGGAGGGACAGGGGGCGCAGATACGCAGTATTTT.

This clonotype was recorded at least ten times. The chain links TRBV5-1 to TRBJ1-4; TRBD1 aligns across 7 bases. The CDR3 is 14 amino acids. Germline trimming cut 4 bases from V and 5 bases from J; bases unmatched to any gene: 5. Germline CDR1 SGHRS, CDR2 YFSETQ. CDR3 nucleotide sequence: TGCGCCAGCAGCCGACAGGGTACCAATGAAAAACTGTTTTTT. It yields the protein CASSRQGTNEKLFF.

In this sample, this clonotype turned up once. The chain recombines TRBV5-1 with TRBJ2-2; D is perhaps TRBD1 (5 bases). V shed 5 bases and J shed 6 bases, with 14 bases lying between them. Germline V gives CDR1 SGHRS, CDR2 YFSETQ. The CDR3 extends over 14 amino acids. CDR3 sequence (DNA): TGCGCCAGCAGGACAGAGACCTGGGCCGGGGAGCTGTTTTTT. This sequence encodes CASRTETWAGELFF.

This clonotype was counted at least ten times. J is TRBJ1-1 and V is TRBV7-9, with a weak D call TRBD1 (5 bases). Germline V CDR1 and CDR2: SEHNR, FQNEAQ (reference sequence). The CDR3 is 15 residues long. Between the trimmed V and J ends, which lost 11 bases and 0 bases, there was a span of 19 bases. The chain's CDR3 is CAGTERGTLNTEAFF. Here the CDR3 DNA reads TGTGCCGGGACTGAGAGGGGTACCCTGAACACTGAAGCTTTCTTT.

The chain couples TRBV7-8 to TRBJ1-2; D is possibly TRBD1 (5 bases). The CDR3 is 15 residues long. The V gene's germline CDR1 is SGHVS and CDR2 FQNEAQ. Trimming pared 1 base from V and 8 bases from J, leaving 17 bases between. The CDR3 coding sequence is TGTGCCAGCAGCTTAGGACCGAGGGACCCCAACGGCTACACCTTC. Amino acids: CASSLGPRDPNGYTF.